The sequence of this T cell receptor beta chain was determined in a study of early T cells in non-severe SARS-CoV-2 infection. Germline V gene lookup returns CDR1 KGHSH and CDR2 LQKENI. CDR3 length: 14 residues. The library protocol tagged individual cDNA molecules with unique molecular identifiers. TCRdb reprocessed the 5' RACE reads with MiXCR, giving one entry per CDR3 protein. Of tens of thousands of distinct CDR3 sequences in the sample, about a tenth were seen once. The sample holds a few counts of this clonotype. The antigen remains undetermined. Its ends do not fully match the called genes, so a read error is possible. Study results and limitations: CD4 and private specificities were missed by VDJdb matching, which favored anti-spike CD8 responses.

The V gene is TRBV18, the J gene TRBJ2-2; 7 bases line up with TRBD2. Source material: whole blood. The TCR sequence derives from an adult who was a healthcare worker with PCR-confirmed SARS-CoV-2 infection or an uninfected control (not recorded which). The CDR3 DNA sequence: TGTGCTAGCTCACCACGCCGGGAGGCCGGGGAGCTGTTTTTT. Its protein is CASSPRREAGELFF.